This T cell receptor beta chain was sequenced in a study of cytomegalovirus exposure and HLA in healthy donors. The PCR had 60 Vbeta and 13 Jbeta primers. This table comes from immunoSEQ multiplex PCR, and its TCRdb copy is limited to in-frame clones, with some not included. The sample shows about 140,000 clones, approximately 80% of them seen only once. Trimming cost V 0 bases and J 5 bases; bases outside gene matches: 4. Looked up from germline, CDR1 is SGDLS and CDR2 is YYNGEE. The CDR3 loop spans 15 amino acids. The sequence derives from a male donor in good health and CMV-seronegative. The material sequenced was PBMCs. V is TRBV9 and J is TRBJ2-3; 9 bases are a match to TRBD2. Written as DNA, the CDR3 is TGTGCCAGCAGCGTAGTTGGGACTAGCTTAGATACGCAGTATTTT. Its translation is CASSVVGTSLDTQYF.